One sample yielded the 29 T cell receptor beta chains listed below, sequenced in a study of T-cell reconstitution after alpha-beta-depleted transplantation in children. This sample's TCRbeta library carried unique molecular identifier barcodes. TCRdb independently ran MiXCR on the PCR reads; one entry per CDR3 protein. The sample shows about 460,000 distinct CDR3 sequences, over 9.5% of them seen only once. The sample in question was PBMCs, mostly from graft donor cells, obtained 180 days after TCRalphabeta/CD19-depleted stem cell transplant. These receptors came from a female patient aged 2 to 10 who had a stem cell transplant for aplastic anemia, so the T cells may come from the graft donor.

This clonotype was detected ten times or more. This chain links TRBV6-5 with TRBJ1-5; 7 bases are a match to TRBD1. In germline, CDR1 is MNHEY, CDR2 SVGAGI. This CDR3 region has 15 residues. V lost 5 bases and J lost 2; bases outside the gene matches: 6. This chain's CDR3 is CASSPQGGGNQPQHF. CDR3 nucleotides: TGTGCCAGCAGTCCGCAGGGGGGCGGCAATCAGCCCCAGCATTTT.

This clonotype was found a few times. The rearrangement links TRBV28 to TRBJ2-5; D ambiguous. Trimming took 10 bases from V and 2 from J, leaving 17 bases between them. The CDR3 totals 14 residues. Germline values: CDR1 MDHEN, CDR2 SYDVKM. CDR3 sequence reads: CATTEQPFQETQYF. The CDR3 bases are TGTGCCACCACGGAACAGCCCTTTCAAGAGACCCAGTACTTC.

J is TRBJ1-2 and V is TRBV7-9, with TRBD1 as a possible D gene (6 bases). V was clipped by 1 base and J by 4 bases, with 13 bases between them. Per the germline V gene, CDR1 is SEHNR and CDR2 is FQNEAQ (reference sequence). This CDR3 contains 15 residues. CDR3 sequence reads: CASSLGPQGGYGYTF. The DNA for the CDR3 is TGTGCCAGCAGCTTAGGGCCACAGGGAGGCTATGGCTACACCTTC. Filled out from reference TRBV7-9 and TRBJ1-2, the complete variable domain reads DTGVSQNPRHKITKRGQNVTFRCDPISEHNRLYWYRQTLGQGPEFLTYFQNEAQLEKSRLLSDRFSAERPKGSFSTLEIQRTEQGDSAMYLCASSLGPQGGYGYTFGSGTRLTVV.

The chain uses TRBV29-1 and TRBJ1-5, with D hard to call. The CDR3 has 13 amino acids. Trimming pared 7 bases from V and 4 bases from J, leaving 14 bases between. The germline CDR1 and CDR2 sequences are SQVTM and ANQGSEA. The CDR3 DNA reads TGCAGCGCTAAAGCAGGAAGAAATCAGCCCCAGCATTTT. Protein: CSAKAGRNQPQHF.

This clonotype was detected a few times. CDR3 sequence reads: CATSRDWTEQETQYF. The CDR3 region has the DNA TGTGCCACCAGCAGAGATTGGACAGAGCAAGAGACCCAGTACTTC. The rearrangement joins TRBV15 to TRBJ2-5; perhaps TRBD1 as D (6 bases). Trimming removed 0 bases at V and 2 bases at J, with 10 bases between. The germline gives CDR1 LNHNV, CDR2 YYDKDF (reference sequence). The CDR3 contains 15 residues. Filled out from reference TRBV15 and TRBJ2-5, the complete variable domain reads DAMVIQNPRYQVTQFGKPVTLSCSQTLNHNVMYWYQQKSSQAPKLLFHYYDKDFNNEADTPDNFQSRRPNTSFCFLDIRSPGLGDTAMYLCATSRDWTEQETQYFGPGTRLLVL.

The chain recombines TRBV6-4 with TRBJ2-1; the match to TRBD1 covers 9 bases. There are 18 residues in the CDR3. V lost 2 bases, J lost 2 bases, and 10 bases stayed unmatched. The germline gives CDR1 MRHNA, CDR2 SNTAGT. The CDR3 protein is CASSDTFYRGLTYNEQFF. CDR3 nucleotide sequence: TGTGCCAGCAGTGACACATTTTACAGGGGGCTGACCTACAATGAGCAGTTCTTC.

The CDR3 DNA follows: TGTGCCATCCGTACGGCGTTAGGACTAGCGGGAGAGGGCCTCACAGATACGCAGTATTTT. Amino acid sequence: CAIRTALGLAGEGLTDTQYF. The chain carries TRBV10-3 and TRBJ2-3; 13 bases are a match to TRBD2. This CDR3 is built from 20 residues. J lost 2 bases, V lost 8 bases, and 19 bases had no gene match. Germline V gene lookup returns CDR1 ENHRY and CDR2 SYGVKD.

This clonotype was observed a handful of times. The genes are TRBV25-1 and TRBJ2-1, with 8 bases identical to TRBD1. J was trimmed by 8 bases and V by 1 base; bases with no gene match: 7. The CDR3 length is 15 residues. Germline V gene data show CDR1 as MGHDK and CDR2 as SYGVNS. The CDR3 DNA reads as TGTGCCAGCAGTGAATGGACAGGGAGGAAGTATGAGCAGTTCTTC. Protein: CASSEWTGRKYEQFF.

This clonotype has just a few counts. V gene TRBV20-1 combines with J gene TRBJ2-7, with 10 nucleotides matching TRBD2. CDR1 DFQATT and CDR2 SNEGSKA come from the germline V gene (reference sequence). This CDR3 comprises 14 residues. J was trimmed by 3 bases and V by 2 bases; bases with no gene match: 4. CDR3 DNA sequence: TGCAGTGCTAGAAGCGGGAGGGCCGTCTACGAGCAGTACTTC. As protein: CSARSGRAVYEQYF.

This clonotype showed up just a few times. This rearrangement joins TRBV28 to TRBJ2-3; D is unresolved. This CDR3 region has 12 residues. The germline V gene has CDR1 MDHEN and CDR2 SYDVKM. V was shortened by 8 bases and J by 2 bases, with 8 bases between the two germline ends. The CDR3 DNA reads as TGTGCCAGCCCCGACTTCACAGATACGCAGTATTTT. Translating gives CASPDFTDTQYF.

This clonotype has just a few counts. The chain carries TRBV15 and TRBJ1-2; possible D gene TRBD1, 5 bases. This CDR3 has 17 amino acids. CDR1 is LNHNV and CDR2 is YYDKDF in the germline V gene (reference sequence). V was pared by 0 bases and J by 4 bases, with 18 bases between. CDR3 nucleotide sequence: TGTGCCACCAGCAGAGATCCCTTCTTAGGGGTTTCCTATGGCTACACCTTC. Its protein product is CATSRDPFLGVSYGYTF. Filled out from reference TRBV15 and TRBJ1-2, the complete variable domain reads DAMVIQNPRYQVTQFGKPVTLSCSQTLNHNVMYWYQQKSSQAPKLLFHYYDKDFNNEADTPDNFQSRRPNTSFCFLDIRSPGLGDTAMYLCATSRDPFLGVSYGYTFGSGTRLTVV.

A few counts support this clonotype. The chain has TRBV7-2 and TRBJ2-7; D tentatively fits TRBD1 or TRBD2 (5 bases each). Germline-derived CDR1 and CDR2 are SGHTA and FQGNSA. The CDR3 consists of 16 residues. Trimming removed 2 bases from V and 1 base from J, with 15 bases in between. Written as DNA, the CDR3 is TGTGCCAGCAGCTTACTAGCCCGAGCAGGGTCCTACGAGCAGTACTTC. This codes for CASSLLARAGSYEQYF.

The sample holds many counts of this clonotype. This rearrangement joins TRBV29-1 to TRBJ2-3, with 13 positions matching TRBD2. Germline CDR1 reads SQVTM; CDR2 reads ANQGSEA. Unmatched junction bases numbered 15, after V lost 6 bases and J lost 3 bases. CDR3 size: 18 residues. The CDR3 DNA reads TGCAGCGTCCCCAGGGGGCTCCGGACTAGCGGGAGAACAGATACGCAGTATTTT. Residues: CSVPRGLRTSGRTDTQYF.

This chain joins TRBV7-9 and TRBJ2-2, with D maybe TRBD2 (5 bases). The V gene lost 2 bases and the J gene lost 2 bases, with 12 bases spanning the gap. Germline CDR1 reads SEHNR; CDR2 reads FQNEAQ (reference sequence). The CDR3 has 16 amino acids. In DNA form, the CDR3 reads TGTGCCAGCAGCTTATATCGGACTCCTAACACCGGGGAGCTGTTTTTT. Its translation is CASSLYRTPNTGELFF.

This clonotype was counted between two and nine times. The chain couples TRBV5-1 to TRBJ2-7; D gene uncertain. V gave up 1 base and J gave up 4 bases, with 6 bases separating them. The germline gives CDR1 SGHRS, CDR2 YFSETQ. The CDR3 consists of 12 residues. CDR3 amino acids: CASSLWGYEQYV. In DNA form, the CDR3 reads TGCGCCAGCAGCTTGTGGGGTTACGAGCAGTACGTC.

The CDR3 sequence: CASSHLREGWETQYF. The CDR3 nucleotides are TGCGCCAGCAGCCATCTCCGGGAGGGTTGGGAGACCCAGTACTTC. The V gene is TRBV4-3, the J gene TRBJ2-5, with TRBD2 matching over 8 bases. V dropped 3 bases and J dropped 5; count of bases not matched to a gene: 8. CDR3 length: 15 residues. Germline V lookup: CDR1 LGHNA, CDR2 YSLEER.

Only a few counts were recorded for this clonotype. The chain has TRBV2 and TRBJ2-1; D ambiguous. CDR1 and CDR2 (germline): SNHLY, FYNNEI. V was shortened by 6 bases and J by 9 bases, with 6 bases between the two germline ends. The CDR3 has 10 residues. The CDR3 DNA reads TGTGCCAGCAGGGCTTCTGAGCAGTTCTTC. Protein product: CASRASEQFF.

The chain combines TRBV28 with TRBJ2-3; D remains unclear. The ends were cut back, 6 bases at V and 2 bases at J, with 12 bases in the middle. Looked up from germline, CDR1 is MDHEN and CDR2 is SYDVKM. The CDR3 runs 14 residues. The CDR3 nucleotides read TGTGCCAGCAGCTACCATACCGACACAGATACGCAGTATTTT. This sequence encodes CASSYHTDTDTQYF.

The rearrangement uses TRBV7-2 and TRBJ2-3; weak D call: TRBD2 (7 bases). Between the trimmed V and J ends, which lost 1 base and 6 bases, there was a span of 17 bases. The CDR3 spans 16 residues. Germline CDR1 is SGHTA and CDR2 is FQGNSA. CDR3 DNA: TGTGCCAGCAGCTTAGGGGGGGGCCCAGGTTTTGATACGCAGTATTTT. As protein: CASSLGGGPGFDTQYF.

This chain joins TRBV6-1 and TRBJ2-1; TRBD1 might be the D (5 bases). Trimming pared 6 bases from V and 8 bases from J, leaving 17 bases between. In germline, CDR1 is MNHNS, CDR2 SASEGT. This CDR3 has 14 residues. The CDR3 nucleotides are TGTGCCAGCAGGCCTAAAGGGGCCGATTATGAGCAGTTCTTC. Translation: CASRPKGADYEQFF.

This sequence joins TRBV9 and TRBJ1-1, with D uncertain. The ends were cut back, 4 bases at V and 3 bases at J, with 10 bases in the middle. Germline lookup yields CDR1 SGDLS and CDR2 YYNGEE. The CDR3 spans 13 residues. CDR3: CASSPLSHTEAFF. CDR3 nucleotide sequence: TGTGCCAGCAGCCCCTTATCGCACACTGAAGCTTTCTTT.

V is TRBV5-1 and J is TRBJ1-2; D is unresolved. The CDR3 is 13 amino acids. The ends were cut back, 0 bases at V and 8 bases at J, with 11 bases in the middle. Germline V CDR1 and CDR2: SGHRS, YFSETQ. CDR3 protein: CASSLGQREGYTF. The DNA for the CDR3 is TGCGCCAGCAGCTTGGGGCAGAGGGAAGGCTACACCTTC.

CDR3 amino acids: CSGTRGGEQYF. In DNA, the CDR3 is TGCAGCGGCACGAGGGGTGGTGAGCAGTACTTC. The chain recombines TRBV29-1 with TRBJ2-5, with D possibly being TRBD1 or TRBD2 (5 bases each). Per germline, CDR1 SQVTM and CDR2 ANQGSEA. V dropped 7 bases and J dropped 11 bases, with 17 bases sitting between them. There are 11 residues in the CDR3.

This clonotype came up a few times. The rearrangement links TRBV6-5 to TRBJ2-4; D gene uncertain. The ends were cut back, 2 bases at V and 7 bases at J, with 18 bases in the middle. The CDR3 spans 16 residues. In germline, CDR1 is MNHEY, CDR2 SVGAGI. CDR3 in DNA: TGTGCCAGCAGTTACAGTTATGTTGGAGTGCCGAACATTCAGTACTTC. It encodes CASSYSYVGVPNIQYF.

This clonotype was counted a few times. The genes are TRBV7-2 and TRBJ2-1, with 11 bases fitting TRBD2. The CDR3 extends over 16 amino acids. The V and J ends lost 2 bases and 1 base, in that order; junction bases with no gene match: 1. Germline V CDR1 and CDR2: SGHTA, FQGNSA. CDR3 nucleotides: TGTGCCAGCAGCTTACTAGCGGGAGGTTCCTACAATGAGCAGTTCTTC. Translation: CASSLLAGGSYNEQFF.

This clonotype appeared many times. The chain uses TRBV6-2 or TRBV6-3 and TRBJ1-1, with a weak D call TRBD1 (5 bases). CDR1 is MNHEY, CDR2 SVGEGT, per germline. Between the trimmed V and J ends, which lost 6 bases and 5 bases, there was a span of 10 bases. CDR3 length: 12 residues. CDR3 sequence: CASSQGGTEAFF. In nucleotides, the CDR3 is TGTGCCAGCAGCCAGGGTGGGACTGAAGCTTTCTTT.

This clonotype turned up a few times. This rearrangement joins TRBV14 to TRBJ2-3, with no clear D. Germline CDR1 is SGHDN and CDR2 is FVKESK. The length of the CDR3 is 14 residues. V lost 6 bases to trimming and J lost 0 bases, with 10 bases between them. CDR3 sequence reads: CASRYRISTDTQYF. CDR3 coding DNA: TGTGCCAGCAGATACAGAATCAGCACAGATACGCAGTATTTT.

This chain links TRBV4-2 with TRBJ2-2; 8 bases align to TRBD1. The CDR3 has 21 residues. Per the germline V gene, CDR1 is LGHNA and CDR2 is YNFKEQ. J lost 4 bases, V lost 0 bases, and 19 bases had no gene match. DNA for the CDR3: TGTGCCAGCAGCCAAGAAGGGACAGGACTCCTCGGAGGTCGTAGCACCGGGGAGCTGTTTTTT. It translates to CASSQEGTGLLGGRSTGELFF.

The rearrangement joins TRBV11-2 to TRBJ2-1, with TRBD2 identical over 9 bases. CDR3 size: 17 residues. The J segment lost 3 bases and the V segment lost 5 bases, leaving 11 bases of the junction unmatched. The germline CDR1 and CDR2 sequences are SGHAT and FQNNGV. The CDR3 spells CASSRSPGGRGYNEQFF. DNA for the CDR3: TGTGCCAGCAGCCGCTCCCCGGGCGGGAGGGGCTACAATGAGCAGTTCTTC.